The 22 T cell receptor beta chains below were found in one sample sequenced in a study of T cells expressing NK-cell markers. Each CDR3 protein gets one entry in TCRdb, which reprocessed the 5' RACE reads and gives no DNA. Across 400,000 to 550,000 distinct CDR3 sequences, the top ten clones capture about 7.3% of the sample. Specimen: blood T cells: a sorted CD56 or NKG2C T cell subset, CD4+ or CD8+ T cells, or bulk PBMC T cells (not recorded which). These receptors were taken from a woman aged 18-70 years in good health.

The CDR3 protein is CASSVDANNYNEQFF. The V call is TRBV9, the J call TRBJ2-1. From germline, CDR1 is SGDLS and CDR2 YYNGEE. The CDR3 covers 15 residues.

The CDR3 sequence: CASKLTTGELFF. V is TRBV12-3 or TRBV12-4 and J is TRBJ2-2. The CDR3 is 12 residues long.

The genes are TRBV7-9 and TRBJ1-2. This CDR3 has 11 amino acids. In germline, CDR1 is SEHNR, CDR2 FQNEAQ (reference sequence). CDR3 region: CASSLETGYTF.

The chain is built from TRBV7-3 and TRBJ2-3. Germline CDR1 SGHTA, CDR2 FQGTGA. This CDR3 comprises 15 residues. CDR3 loop: CASSLQNSLTDTQYF. Variable domain in full (rest from reference TRBV7-3 and TRBJ2-3): GAGVSQTPSNKVTEKGKYVELRCDPISGHTALYWYRQSLGQGPEFLIYFQGTGAADDSGLPNDRFFAVRPEGSVSTLKIQRTERGDSAVYLCASSLQNSLTDTQYFGPGTRLTVL.

The chain recombines TRBV5-4 with TRBJ1-1; absent DNA, TCRdb's TRBD1 call cannot be checked. Germline loops: CDR1 SGHNT, CDR2 YYREEE (reference sequence). The CDR3 extends over 19 amino acids. The CDR3 is CASSLDGVLGDRGGTEAFF.

The chain has TRBV5-5 and TRBJ1-1; the D call of TRBD1 rests on TCRdb alone, since no DNA is present to check it. CDR3 length equals 15 residues. CDR1 and CDR2 (germline): SGHKS, YYEKEE (reference sequence). CDR3 residues: CASSLVGAKNTEAFF.

CDR3 in amino acids: CASSLAGVSRTFF. The chain uses TRBV5-1 and TRBJ2-1. This CDR3 spans 13 amino acids. In germline, CDR1 is SGHRS, CDR2 YFSETQ.

The V and J genes are TRBV12-5 and TRBJ2-1; TCRdb proposes TRBD1, but this gene call is untestable without DNA. This CDR3 contains 12 residues. Germline V lookup: CDR1 LGHNT, CDR2 FRNRAP. CDR3 residues: CASGGVGTAFFF.

This sequence joins TRBV7-2 and TRBJ2-4; the TRBD1 assignment by TCRdb is unverifiable without DNA. The germline V gene has CDR1 SGHTA and CDR2 FQGNSA. There are 17 residues in the CDR3. CDR3 residues: CASSRDGSLSPADRQYF. The whole variable domain, remainder taken from reference TRBV7-2 and TRBJ2-4, is GAGVSQSPSNKVTEKGKDVELRCDPISGHTALYWYRQSLGQGLEFLIYFQGNSAPDKSGLPSDRFSAERTGGSVSTLTIQRTQQEDSAVYLCASSRDGSLSPADRQYFGAGTRLSVL.

The chain carries TRBV11-2 and TRBJ1-1; the TCRdb D gene call, TRBD1, has no DNA to confirm it. The CDR3 has 13 amino acids. CDR1 SGHAT and CDR2 FQNNGV come from the germline V gene. The CDR3 region is CASSQMGDTEAFF.

The chain carries TRBV11-2 and TRBJ2-3. The CDR3 is made up of 14 amino acids. Looked up from germline, CDR1 is SGHAT and CDR2 is FQNNGV. The CDR3 loop is CASSLDRSTDTQYF.

The V and J genes are TRBV27 and TRBJ1-6; TCRdb lists TRBD1, though no DNA is available to test this call. The length of the CDR3 is 19 residues. CDR1 is MNHEY and CDR2 is SMNVEV in the germline V gene (reference sequence). The CDR3 protein is CASSSAGPIASSYNSPLHF.

The CDR3 loop reads CASSSGGRSYNEQFF. The chain has TRBV5-1 and TRBJ2-1; TCRdb returns TRBD1, unconfirmable since there is no DNA. The V gene's germline CDR1 is SGHRS and CDR2 YFSETQ. CDR3 length: 15 residues.

The chain uses TRBV6-5 and TRBJ2-3. Germline V CDR1 and CDR2: MNHEY, SVGAGI. The CDR3 loop spans 11 amino acids. The CDR3 loop reads CASSYWDTQYF.

The chain recombines TRBV12-3 or TRBV12-4 with TRBJ1-2; no DNA is available, so the TRBD1 call from TCRdb remains unchecked. This CDR3 region has 13 residues. CDR3 region: CASSPGRGYGYTF.

V usage is TRBV12-5 and J usage is TRBJ1-5; absent DNA, TCRdb's TRBD1 call cannot be checked. The CDR3 totals 14 residues. Germline assignment: CDR1 LGHNT and CDR2 FRNRAP. The CDR3 loop reads CASELGTGNQPQHF.

The chain is built from TRBV7-9 and TRBJ1-1. Germline V lookup: CDR1 SEHNR, CDR2 FQNEAQ (reference sequence). The CDR3 spans 15 residues. This CDR3 is CASTGGLGSMTEAFF. The whole variable domain, remainder taken from reference TRBV7-9 and TRBJ1-1, is DTGVSQNPRHKITKRGQNVTFRCDPISEHNRLYWYRQTLGQGPEFLTYFQNEAQLEKSRLLSDRFSAERPKGSFSTLEIQRTEQGDSAMYLCASTGGLGSMTEAFFGQGTRLTVV.

J is TRBJ2-1 and V is TRBV30. This CDR3 region has 11 residues. The germline CDR1 and CDR2 sequences are GTSNPN and SVGIG (reference sequence). The CDR3 sequence is CAWSVEDEQFF.

The chain links TRBV20-1 to TRBJ1-1. This CDR3 is 15 amino acids long. The germline CDR1 and CDR2 sequences are DFQATT and SNEGSKA (reference sequence). CDR3 amino acids: CSARDWEDMNTEAFF.

The CDR3 loop reads CAARGSFPNYGYTF. J is TRBJ1-2 and V is TRBV12-3 or TRBV12-4; there is no DNA to check the TCRdb D call of TRBD1. The CDR3 sequence is 14 residues long.

The J gene is TRBJ1-5, the V gene TRBV7-2. Germline CDR1 SGHTA, CDR2 FQGNSA. The CDR3 consists of 15 residues. The CDR3 here is CASSFWGNDNQPQHF.

The chain couples TRBV29-1 to TRBJ2-7. Germline lookup yields CDR1 SQVTM and CDR2 ANQGSEA. The CDR3 totals 13 residues. Here the CDR3 reads CSVDLGSSYEQYF.